This T cell receptor (beta chain) was captured in a study of neoadjuvant anti-PD-1 for oral cavity cancer. The time point here: after neoadjuvant nivolumab, at surgical resection. The assay was immunoSEQ multiplex PCR, and TCRdb's table has in-frame clones only and misses some. In the table there are around 13,000 clones, 75% of which are singletons. The germline gives CDR1 SGHNT, CDR2 YYREEE (reference sequence). This CDR3 has 14 residues. The germline V and J ends were trimmed by 5 bases and 5 bases, with 16 bases remaining between them. This receptor was obtained from a person aged 40-85 years with oral cavity squamous cell carcinoma. Material: PBMCs, obtained after nivolumab (anti-PD-1) treatment. The chain combines TRBV5-4 with TRBJ2-5; D perhaps matches TRBD2 (5 bases). CDR3 protein: CASSQSSRRETQYF. The CDR3 DNA is TGTGCCAGCAGTCAAAGCTCGCGGAGGGAGACCCAGTACTTC.